Only a few counts were recorded for the clone carrying this TCR beta chain. What it binds is unknown. This entry is derived from a study of regulatory dendritic cells for organ transplantation. Allogeneic regulatory or mature dendritic cells were co-cultured for less than six days with CFSE-labeled sorted T cells at 1:10. Sequenced by immunoSEQ multiplex PCR; TCRdb stores in-frame clones only, minus some. Of several thousand clones detected, roughly 70% appear once; the ten largest clones hold 20% to 25%. Between the trimmed V and J ends, which lost 10 bases and 4 bases, there was a span of 17 bases. Per the germline V gene, CDR1 is ENHRY and CDR2 is SYGVKD. The CDR3 runs to 13 residues.

This TCR came from a human donor in good health. This rearrangement joins TRBV10-3 to TRBJ2-7; D is uncertain. The specimen was memory CD8+ T cells from blood cultured with dendritic cells. Documented subset: CD45RO+ memory T cells. Here the CDR3 reads CASSLTISYEQYF. DNA for the CDR3: TGTGCCAGCAGCCTTACCATATCGTACGAGCAGTACTTC.